A single sample is the source of the 20 T cell receptor beta chains below, sequenced in a study of beta chain features in type 1 diabetes (dated by TCRdb to 2017 to 2018). The library relied on the immunoSEQ multiplex PCR assay. All of the isolated RNA was reverse transcribed with the High Capacity cDNA Reverse Transcription Kit, so expressed TCRB transcripts were sequenced. The source is immuneACCESS, and TCRdb retained only in-frame sequences with V and J called. Part of the clones is not carried over; for the studies checked, unresolved V genes explain less than half of this, and the remainder is unexplained. Counted in this sample were 400,000 to 600,000 clones; approximately 30% of them appeared once. The ten largest make up around 0.065% of the sample. Sequencing was done on a sample of naive CD4+ T cells from blood. This specimen's cell subset or site label, per the study, means: true naive CD4+ T cells. The source of these receptors is a man aged 18-30 years in good health.

The rearrangement joins TRBV27 to TRBJ2-3; D not resolved. The germline V and J ends were trimmed by 6 bases and 2 bases, with 15 bases remaining between them. The CDR3 contains 15 residues. Germline V gene sequence: CDR1 MNHEY, CDR2 SMNVEV (reference sequence). The CDR3 spells CASRRWAGTTDTQYF. The DNA for the CDR3 is TGTGCCAGCAGACGCTGGGCAGGAACCACAGATACGCAGTATTTT.

This clone was counted only a few times. The V and J genes are TRBV29-1 and TRBJ1-1; no reliable D call. CDR1 is SQVTM, CDR2 ANQGSEA, per germline. The CDR3 has 11 residues. Trimming removed 7 bases from V and 3 bases from J, with 9 bases in between. The DNA of the CDR3 is TGCAGCGGCCACAGACACACTGAAGCTTTCTTT. Translating it yields CSGHRHTEAFF.

The rearrangement uses TRBV5-4 and TRBJ2-5, with D possibly being TRBD1 (6 bases). V was cut by 1 base and J by 3 bases, with 7 bases left in between. CDR3 size: 13 residues. The germline gives CDR1 SGHNT, CDR2 YYREEE (reference sequence). CDR3 nucleotide sequence: TGTGCCAGCAGCTTGCGGGACAAAGAGACCCAGTACTTC. Its translation: CASSLRDKETQYF.

This clone was picked up a small number of times. The chain carries TRBV14 and TRBJ2-1; D gene uncertain. Trimming shortened V by 2 bases and J by 1 base, and 0 bases separated the two germline ends. In germline, CDR1 is SGHDN, CDR2 FVKESK. This CDR3 comprises 12 residues. This CDR3 reads CASSQSYNEQFF. CDR3 nucleotides: TGTGCCAGCAGCCAATCCTACAATGAGCAGTTCTTC.

The V call is TRBV14, the J call TRBJ2-5; D possibly uses TRBD1 or TRBD2 (5 bases each). Trimming removed 1 base from V and 5 bases from J, with 14 bases in between. This CDR3 has 15 residues. Germline CDR1 SGHDN, CDR2 FVKESK. The CDR3 protein is CASSQVRGSRETQYF. Here the CDR3 DNA reads TGTGCCAGCAGCCAAGTGAGGGGCTCGAGGGAGACCCAGTACTTC.

The J gene is TRBJ2-3, the V gene TRBV5-1; unclear D gene. The germline gives CDR1 SGHRS, CDR2 YFSETQ. The ends were cut back, 2 bases at V and 0 bases at J, with 10 bases in the middle. The CDR3 covers 15 residues. The CDR3 spells CASSLIPASTDTQYF. The DNA of the CDR3 is TGCGCCAGCAGCTTAATCCCCGCTAGCACAGATACGCAGTATTTT.

This clone was seen more than once but under ten times. The rearrangement uses TRBV4-3 and TRBJ2-1, with 11 bases fitting TRBD1. The germline V gene has CDR1 LGHNA and CDR2 YSLEER. Germline trimming cut 0 bases from V and 7 bases from J; bases unmatched to any gene: 5. The CDR3 length is 16 residues. The CDR3 sequence is CASSQEKDRGQNEQFF. CDR3 nucleotide sequence: TGCGCCAGCAGCCAAGAGAAGGACAGGGGGCAAAATGAGCAGTTCTTC.

The genes are TRBV7-2 and TRBJ2-7; 8 nucleotides align to TRBD2. The CDR3 contains 14 residues. CDR1 and CDR2 from the germline V gene are SGHTA and FQGNSA. V dropped 4 bases and J dropped 5; count of bases not matched to a gene: 7. CDR3 nucleotides: TGTGCCAGCAGCTACGTCGGGAGGGCCAACGAGCAGTACTTC. Its translation: CASSYVGRANEQYF.

V is TRBV9 and J is TRBJ2-2, with TRBD2 as a possible D gene (5 bases). The germline V and J ends were trimmed by 1 base and 0 bases, with 7 bases remaining between them. The CDR3 has 15 residues. Per the germline V gene, CDR1 is SGDLS and CDR2 is YYNGEE. Here the CDR3 DNA reads TGTGCCAGCAGCGTACAACTAGCGAACACCGGGGAGCTGTTTTTT. It specifies CASSVQLANTGELFF.

This clone showed up just a few times. The V call is TRBV29-1, the J call TRBJ2-1; 10 bases fit TRBD2. There are 15 residues in the CDR3. V lost 6 bases, J lost 7 bases, and 12 bases stayed unmatched. From germline, CDR1 is SQVTM and CDR2 ANQGSEA. CDR3 sequence reads: CSVTGLAGVGNEQFF. The CDR3 DNA sequence: TGCAGCGTGACAGGGCTAGCGGGAGTAGGTAATGAGCAGTTCTTC.

Details on this clone: The junction differs from germline at one of its ends, possibly a read error. The chain links TRBV29-1 to TRBJ2-1; TRBD1 matches at 7 bases. This CDR3 region has 14 residues. Germline loops: CDR1 SQVTM, CDR2 ANQGSEA. CDR3 coding DNA: TGCAGCGTCGAAGACAGGGCGTCCTACAATGAGCAGTTCTTC. It is translated as CSVEDRASYNEQFF.

In this sample, this clone turned up a few times. This rearrangement joins TRBV2 to TRBJ1-4, with D unresolved. The germline V and J ends were trimmed by 5 bases and 8 bases, with 6 bases remaining between them. Germline-derived CDR1 and CDR2 are SNHLY and FYNNEI. This CDR3 has 11 amino acids. For the CDR3, the DNA is TGTGCCAGCAGTTCATGGGAAAAACTGTTTTTT. This sequence encodes CASSSWEKLFF.

The chain links TRBV5-4 to TRBJ2-1, with 10 bases lining up with TRBD2. The CDR3 is 18 amino acids. The trim removed 5 bases at V and 0 bases at J, leaving 11 bases unmatched. CDR1 is SGHNT and CDR2 is YYREEE in the germline V gene (reference sequence). CDR3 DNA: TGTGCCAGCAGTTCTATCGGGACTAGCGAACGCTCCTACAATGAGCAGTTCTTC. This codes for CASSSIGTSERSYNEQFF.

The chain has TRBV14 and TRBJ2-1; maybe TRBD2 (5 bases). V was cut by 4 bases and J by 8 bases, with 15 bases left in between. Germline-derived CDR1 and CDR2 are SGHDN and FVKESK. The CDR3 loop spans 14 amino acids. The CDR3 nucleotides are TGTGCCAGCAGCCGCCAAAACGGGGTCGATGAGCAGTTCTTC. It is translated as CASSRQNGVDEQFF.

The J gene is TRBJ2-1, the V gene TRBV21-1; whether TRBD2, the table's D call, matches the DNA was not checked. TRBV21-1 has pseudogene status. This CDR3 is 17 amino acids long. The CDR3 here is CARGLAEGSFSYNEQFF. The CDR3 nucleotides are TGTGCCAGAGGACTAGCGGAGGGGTCCTTCTCCTACAATGAGCAGTTCTTC.

The gene calls are TRBV6-1 and TRBJ2-4; D might be TRBD1 or TRBD2, each matching 5 bases. V lost 0 bases to trimming and J lost 7 bases, with 13 bases between them. The germline V gene has CDR1 MNHNS and CDR2 SASEGT. This CDR3 has 15 residues. CDR3 sequence reads: CASSEATLEGNIQYF. Here the CDR3 DNA reads TGTGCCAGCAGTGAAGCTACCCTAGAGGGGAACATTCAGTACTTC.

The chain links TRBV30 to TRBJ2-7, with 9 bases matching TRBD1. Germline lookup yields CDR1 GTSNPN and CDR2 SVGIG (reference sequence). With 3 bases clipped from V and 3 bases from J, the junction kept 6 bases outside the gene matches. CDR3 size: 14 residues. The CDR3 bases are TGTGCCTGGAGCAAAGACAGGGGGTTCTACGAGCAGTACTTC. As protein: CAWSKDRGFYEQYF.

The V gene is TRBV7-9, the J gene TRBJ2-7; TRBD1 is a possible D gene (6 bases). Trimming stripped 2 bases from V and 6 bases from J, with 20 bases between. Germline V gene data show CDR1 as SEHNR and CDR2 as FQNEAQ (reference sequence). This CDR3 has 16 amino acids. The CDR3 region has the DNA TGTGCCAGCAGCTTATTGGTCTGGGGGCGCTCGGGCGAGCAGTACTTC. As protein: CASSLLVWGRSGEQYF.

V usage is TRBV30 and J usage is TRBJ2-7, with a weak D call TRBD2 (7 bases). Germline CDR1 is GTSNPN and CDR2 is SVGIG (reference sequence). This CDR3 spans 13 amino acids. V lost 3 bases and J lost 5, with 14 bases in between. This CDR3 is CAWRGAGAHEQYF. In nucleotides, the CDR3 is TGTGCCTGGAGGGGGGCGGGAGCCCACGAGCAGTACTTC.

V is TRBV20-1 and J is TRBJ2-1, with D perhaps matching TRBD2 (5 bases). Germline CDR1 reads DFQATT; CDR2 reads SNEGSKA (reference sequence). The V gene lost 5 bases and the J gene lost 7 bases, with 9 bases spanning the gap. The CDR3 is 11 amino acids. The CDR3 DNA reads TGCAGTGCTGGAGGACCGAATGAGCAGTTCTTC. It encodes CSAGGPNEQFF.